This T cell receptor (beta chain) originates from a study of blood T cell repertoires in COVID-19. Study-level information: Whether acute or convalescent, the COVID-19 samples came from the United States, Italy and Spain. Sample material is recorded as cDNA or gDNA derived from T cells, B-cell-depleted T cells, or PBMCs.

J lost 8 bases, V lost 6 bases, and 10 bases had no gene match. Per germline, CDR1 GTSNPN and CDR2 SVGIG (reference sequence). CDR3 length equals 13 residues. Original analysis: Using reference gene primer amplification, nucleated cell counts were estimated. Data came from immunoSEQ multiplex PCR; TCRdb stores just in-frame clones and leaves some out. Clone size and V and J calls were adopted from that table, with D and trimming inferred from the DNA. There are under 75,000 clones in the sample; about 86% occur only once, and just under 6.5% lies in the top ten. This clonotype originated in a human donor in a cohort sampled during active COVID-19. The chain carries TRBV30 and TRBJ1-2, with 9 bases aligning to TRBD1. Sequenced: peripheral blood. The CDR3 DNA reads as TGTGCCTGTGGACAGGGGCGAGGGTGGGGCTACACCTTC. This gives the protein CACGQGRGWGYTF. Complete variable domain (other parts from reference TRBV30 and TRBJ1-2): SQTIHQWPATLVQPVGSPLSLECTVEGTSNPNLYWYRQAAGRGLQLLFYSVGIGQISSEVPQNLSASRPQDRQFILSSKKLLLSDSGFYLCACGQGRGWGYTFGSGTRLTVV.